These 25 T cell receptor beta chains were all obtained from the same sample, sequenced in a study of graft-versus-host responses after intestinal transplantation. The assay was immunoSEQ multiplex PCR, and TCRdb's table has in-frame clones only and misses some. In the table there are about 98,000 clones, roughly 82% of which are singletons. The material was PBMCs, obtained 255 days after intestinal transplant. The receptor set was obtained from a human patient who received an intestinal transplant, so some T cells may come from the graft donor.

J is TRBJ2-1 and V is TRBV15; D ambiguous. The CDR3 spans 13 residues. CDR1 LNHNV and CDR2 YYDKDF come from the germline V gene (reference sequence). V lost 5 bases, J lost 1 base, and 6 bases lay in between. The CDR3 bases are TGTGCCACCAGCTCTCATTCCTACAATGAGCAGTTCTTC. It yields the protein CATSSHSYNEQFF.

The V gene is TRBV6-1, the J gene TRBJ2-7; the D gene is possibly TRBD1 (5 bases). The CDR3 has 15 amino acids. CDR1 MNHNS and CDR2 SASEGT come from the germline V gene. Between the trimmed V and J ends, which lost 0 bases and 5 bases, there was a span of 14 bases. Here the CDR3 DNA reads TGTGCCAGCAGTGAAGCGGGCAGGGCATCTGACGAGCAGTACTTC. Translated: CASSEAGRASDEQYF.

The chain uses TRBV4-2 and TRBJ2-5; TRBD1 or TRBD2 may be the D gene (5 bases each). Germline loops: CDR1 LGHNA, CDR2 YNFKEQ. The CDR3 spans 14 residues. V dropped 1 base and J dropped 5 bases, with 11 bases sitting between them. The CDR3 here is CASSQVRGGETQYF. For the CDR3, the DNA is TGTGCCAGCAGCCAAGTAAGGGGCGGGGAGACCCAGTACTTC.

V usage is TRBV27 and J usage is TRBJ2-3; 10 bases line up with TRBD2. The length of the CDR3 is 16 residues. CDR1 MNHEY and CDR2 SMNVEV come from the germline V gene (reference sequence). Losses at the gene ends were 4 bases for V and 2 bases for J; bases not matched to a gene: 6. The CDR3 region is CASSYLSGGNTDTQYF. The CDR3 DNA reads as TGTGCCAGCAGTTACCTTAGCGGGGGGAACACAGATACGCAGTATTTT.

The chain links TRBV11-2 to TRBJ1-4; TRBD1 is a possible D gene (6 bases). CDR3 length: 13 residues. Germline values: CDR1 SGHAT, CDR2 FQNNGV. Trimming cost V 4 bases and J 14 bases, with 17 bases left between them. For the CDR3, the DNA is TGTGCCAGCAGCTACAGGGACCGAGAAAGGCTGTTTTTT. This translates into CASSYRDRERLFF.

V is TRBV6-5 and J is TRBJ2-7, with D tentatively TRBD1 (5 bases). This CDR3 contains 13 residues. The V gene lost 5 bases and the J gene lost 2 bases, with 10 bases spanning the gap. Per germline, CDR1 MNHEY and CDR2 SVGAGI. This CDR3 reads CASSTQVAYEQYV. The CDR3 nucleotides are TGTGCCAGCAGTACACAGGTCGCCTACGAGCAGTACGTC.

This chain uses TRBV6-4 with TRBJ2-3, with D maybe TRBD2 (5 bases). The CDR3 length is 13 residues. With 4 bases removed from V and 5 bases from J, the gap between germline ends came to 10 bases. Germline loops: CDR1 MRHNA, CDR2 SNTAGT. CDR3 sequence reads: CASSVTGKDTQYF. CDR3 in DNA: TGTGCCAGCAGTGTAACGGGGAAAGATACGCAGTATTTT.

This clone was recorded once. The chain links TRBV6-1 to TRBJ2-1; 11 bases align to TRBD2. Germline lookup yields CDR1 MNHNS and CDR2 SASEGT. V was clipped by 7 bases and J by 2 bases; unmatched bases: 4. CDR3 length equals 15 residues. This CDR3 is CASTTGLAAYNEQFF. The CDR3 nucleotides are TGTGCCAGCACCACGGGACTAGCGGCCTACAATGAGCAGTTCTTC.

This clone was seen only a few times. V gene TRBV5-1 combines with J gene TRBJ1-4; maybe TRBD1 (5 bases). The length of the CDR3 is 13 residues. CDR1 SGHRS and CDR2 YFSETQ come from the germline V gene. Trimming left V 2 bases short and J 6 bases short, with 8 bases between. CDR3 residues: CASSFRGDEKLFF. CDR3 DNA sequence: TGCGCCAGCAGCTTTCGGGGCGATGAAAAACTGTTTTTT.

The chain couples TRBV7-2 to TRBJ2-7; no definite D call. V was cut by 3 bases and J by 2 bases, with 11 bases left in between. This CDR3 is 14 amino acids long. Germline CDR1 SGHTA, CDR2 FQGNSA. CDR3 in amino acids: CASSFEVGTYEQYF. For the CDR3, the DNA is TGTGCCAGCAGCTTTGAGGTGGGGACCTACGAGCAGTACTTC.

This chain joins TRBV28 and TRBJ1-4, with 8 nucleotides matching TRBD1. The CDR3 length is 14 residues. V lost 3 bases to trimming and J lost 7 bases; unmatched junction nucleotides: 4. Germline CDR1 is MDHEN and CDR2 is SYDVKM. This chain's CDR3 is CASSFQGAGEKLFF. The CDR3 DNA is TGTGCCAGCAGTTTTCAGGGGGCAGGTGAAAAACTGTTTTTT.

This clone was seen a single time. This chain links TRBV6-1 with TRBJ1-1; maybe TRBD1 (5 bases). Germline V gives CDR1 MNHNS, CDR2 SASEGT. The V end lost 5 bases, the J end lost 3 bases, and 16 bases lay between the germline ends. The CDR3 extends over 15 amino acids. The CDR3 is CASSSWGGVDTEAFF. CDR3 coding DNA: TGTGCCAGCAGTTCCTGGGGGGGAGTGGACACTGAAGCTTTCTTT.

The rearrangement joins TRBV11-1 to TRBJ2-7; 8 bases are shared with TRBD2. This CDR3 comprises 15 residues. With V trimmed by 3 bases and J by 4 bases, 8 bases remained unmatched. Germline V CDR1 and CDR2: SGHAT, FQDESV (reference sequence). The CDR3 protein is CASSFGAGGPYEQYF. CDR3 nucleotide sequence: TGTGCCAGCAGCTTCGGGGCGGGGGGCCCATACGAGCAGTACTTC. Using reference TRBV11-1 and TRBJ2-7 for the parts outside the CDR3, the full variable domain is EAEVAQSPRYKITEKSQAVAFWCDPISGHATLYWYRQILGQGPELLVQFQDESVVDDSQLPKDRFSAERLKGVDSTLKIQPAELGDSAMYLCASSFGAGGPYEQYFGPGTRLTVT.

The CDR3 protein is CASTLWGSDTEAFF. The CDR3 bases are TGTGCCAGCACCCTGTGGGGGTCGGACACTGAAGCTTTCTTT. The rearrangement links TRBV5-6 to TRBJ1-1, with a tentative D call TRBD1 (5 bases). Trimming removed 6 bases at V and 3 bases at J, with 15 bases between. Germline V lookup: CDR1 SGHDT, CDR2 YYEEEE. The CDR3 contains 14 residues. The complete variable domain, with remaining parts taken from reference TRBV5-6 and TRBJ1-1, reads DAGVTQSPTHLIKTRGQQVTLRCSPKSGHDTVSWYQQALGQGPQFIFQYYEEEERQRGNFPDRFSGHQFPNYSSELNVNALLLGDSALYLCASTLWGSDTEAFFGQGTRLTVV.

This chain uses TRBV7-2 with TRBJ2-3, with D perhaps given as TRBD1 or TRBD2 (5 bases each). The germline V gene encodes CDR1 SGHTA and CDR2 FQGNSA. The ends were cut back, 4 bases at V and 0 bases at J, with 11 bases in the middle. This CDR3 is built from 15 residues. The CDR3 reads CASSSGTTSTDTQYF. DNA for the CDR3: TGTGCCAGCAGCTCCGGGACGACTAGCACAGATACGCAGTATTTT.

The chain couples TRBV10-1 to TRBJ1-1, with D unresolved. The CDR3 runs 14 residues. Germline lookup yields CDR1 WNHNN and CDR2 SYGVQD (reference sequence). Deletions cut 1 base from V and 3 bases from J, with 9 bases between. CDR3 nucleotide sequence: TGCGCCAGCAGTGAGTGGAGACGATACACTGAAGCTTTCTTT. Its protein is CASSEWRRYTEAFF.

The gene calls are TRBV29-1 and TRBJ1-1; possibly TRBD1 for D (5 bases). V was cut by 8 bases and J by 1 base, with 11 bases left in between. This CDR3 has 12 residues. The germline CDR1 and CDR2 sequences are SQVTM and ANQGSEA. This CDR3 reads CSSMTENTEAFF. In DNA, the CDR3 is TGCAGCTCAATGACAGAGAACACTGAAGCTTTCTTT.

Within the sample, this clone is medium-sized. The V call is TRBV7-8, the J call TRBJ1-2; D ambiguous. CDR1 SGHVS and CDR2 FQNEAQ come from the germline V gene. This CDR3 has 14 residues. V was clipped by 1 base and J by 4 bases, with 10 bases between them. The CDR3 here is CASSLGGGFYGYTF. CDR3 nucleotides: TGTGCCAGCAGCTTAGGTGGAGGCTTCTATGGCTACACCTTC.

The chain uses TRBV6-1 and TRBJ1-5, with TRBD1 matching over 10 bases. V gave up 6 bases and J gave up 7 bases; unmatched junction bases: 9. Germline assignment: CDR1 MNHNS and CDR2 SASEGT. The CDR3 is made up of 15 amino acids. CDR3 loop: CASRHSTGGSQPQHF. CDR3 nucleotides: TGTGCCAGCAGGCATTCGACAGGGGGCAGCCAGCCCCAGCATTTT.

CDR3 in amino acids: CASSRDRPNEKLFF. Here the CDR3 DNA reads TGTGCCAGCAGCCGGGACAGGCCTAATGAAAAACTGTTTTTT. The rearrangement links TRBV7-9 to TRBJ1-4, with TRBD1 matching 8 bases. The J segment lost 3 bases and the V segment lost 5 bases, leaving 2 bases of the junction unmatched. Germline CDR1 is SEHNR and CDR2 is FQNEAQ (reference sequence). The CDR3 runs 14 residues.

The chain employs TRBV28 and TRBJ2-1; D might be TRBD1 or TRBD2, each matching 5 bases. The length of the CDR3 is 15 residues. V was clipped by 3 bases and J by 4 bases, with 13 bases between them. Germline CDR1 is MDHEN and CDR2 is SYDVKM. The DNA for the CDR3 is TGTGCCAGCAGTTTCGAGGGACCTTCTTACAATGAGCAGTTCTTC. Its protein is CASSFEGPSYNEQFF.

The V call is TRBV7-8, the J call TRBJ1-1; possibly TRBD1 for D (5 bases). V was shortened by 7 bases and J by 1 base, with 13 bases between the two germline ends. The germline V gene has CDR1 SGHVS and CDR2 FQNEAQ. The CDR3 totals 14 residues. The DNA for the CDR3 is TGTGCCAGCACTCCGGGGCGCACGAACACTGAAGCTTTCTTT. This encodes CASTPGRTNTEAFF.

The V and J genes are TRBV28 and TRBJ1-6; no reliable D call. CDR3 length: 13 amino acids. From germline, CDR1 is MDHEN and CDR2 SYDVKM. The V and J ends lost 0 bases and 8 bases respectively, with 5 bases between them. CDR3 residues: CASSLWVDSPLHF. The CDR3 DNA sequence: TGTGCCAGCAGTTTATGGGTGGATTCACCCCTCCACTTT. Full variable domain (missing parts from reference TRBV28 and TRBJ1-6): DVKVTQSSRYLVKRTGEKVFLECVQDMDHENMFWYRQDPGLGLRLIYFSYDVKMKEKGDIPEGYSVSREKKERFSLILESASTNQTSMYLCASSLWVDSPLHFGNGTRLTVT.

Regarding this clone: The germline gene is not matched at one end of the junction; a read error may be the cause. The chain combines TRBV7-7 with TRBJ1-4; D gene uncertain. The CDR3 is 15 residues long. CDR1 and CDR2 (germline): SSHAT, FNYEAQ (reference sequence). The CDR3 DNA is TGTGCTAGCAGCTTGGGGTCATCAACTAATGAAAAACTGTTTTTT. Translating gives CASSLGSSTNEKLFF.

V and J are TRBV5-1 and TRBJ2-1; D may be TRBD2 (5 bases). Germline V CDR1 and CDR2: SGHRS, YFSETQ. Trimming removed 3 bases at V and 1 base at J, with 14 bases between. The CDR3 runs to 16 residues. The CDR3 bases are TGCGCCAGCAGCTCTGGGCGGGTAGTGTCCTACAATGAGCAGTTCTTC. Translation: CASSSGRVVSYNEQFF.